These 7 T cell receptor beta chains originate from one sample sequenced in a study of shared clonotypes between healthy human individuals. The repertoire was sequenced with immunoSEQ multiplex PCR; TCRdb's copy has only in-frame clones and lacks some. The data hold about a million clones, with approximately 76% observed a single time. The sequencing sample was made of memory CD4+ T cells sorted from blood. The subset: CD45RA-negative fraction. These TCRs come from a man aged 18 to 29 in good health.

This clone was counted only a few times. The chain employs TRBV7-9 and TRBJ1-4; D is possibly TRBD1 (5 bases). Germline CDR1 is SEHNR and CDR2 is FQNEAQ (reference sequence). V was shortened by 4 bases and J by 3 bases, with 9 bases between the two germline ends. This CDR3 is built from 14 residues. DNA for the CDR3: TGTGCCAGCAGCTCAGGGAGGGCTAATGAAAAACTGTTTTTT. It is translated as CASSSGRANEKLFF.

The sample holds one count of this clone. The CDR3 sequence is CASSYLSAYNEQFF. The DNA of the CDR3 is TGTGCCAGCAGTTACCTGAGCGCCTACAATGAGCAGTTCTTC. The chain couples TRBV6-6 to TRBJ2-1; D is uncertain. V lost 2 bases and J lost 2, with 7 bases in between. The CDR3 extends over 14 amino acids. Germline CDR1 and CDR2: MNHNY and SVGAGI (reference sequence).

This sequence joins TRBV25-1 and TRBJ2-2; D unresolved. This CDR3 is built from 14 residues. Germline V CDR1 and CDR2: MGHDK, SYGVNS. Trimming took off 1 base at V and 4 bases at J, with 7 bases between the two ends. CDR3 nucleotides: TGTGCCAGCAGTGAATTTCACCCCACCGGGGAGCTGTTTTTT. Translation: CASSEFHPTGELFF.

The sample holds a few counts of this clone. This chain connects TRBV2 to TRBJ1-2; TRBD1 aligns across 8 bases. J was trimmed by 0 bases and V by 6 bases; bases with no gene match: 6. Germline CDR1 is SNHLY and CDR2 is FYNNEI. There are 15 residues in the CDR3. CDR3 coding DNA: TGTGCCAGCAGGGGGACAGGCCGCGCTAACTATGGCTACACCTTC. It translates to CASRGTGRANYGYTF.

The J gene is TRBJ1-4, the V gene TRBV9; 10 positions agree with TRBD1. V dropped 1 base and J dropped 6; count of bases not matched to a gene: 3. CDR1 is SGDLS and CDR2 is YYNGEE in the germline V gene. This CDR3 contains 15 residues. The CDR3, as DNA: TGTGCCAGCAGCGTACGACAGGGGGCGGATGAAAAACTGTTTTTT. Protein sequence: CASSVRQGADEKLFF.

The V and J genes are TRBV6-5 and TRBJ2-3, with 7 positions matching TRBD2. This CDR3 has 15 amino acids. CDR1 is MNHEY, CDR2 SVGAGI, per germline. The ends lost 10 bases at V and 2 bases at J; junction bases unmatched: 12. CDR3 DNA sequence: TGTGCCACCAAAACCCAGACTAGCTTCACAGATACGCAGTATTTT. It encodes CATKTQTSFTDTQYF.

The chain recombines TRBV25-1 with TRBJ2-1, with D perhaps TRBD1 (6 bases). Germline-derived CDR1 and CDR2 are MGHDK and SYGVNS. The germline V and J ends were trimmed by 8 bases and 7 bases, with 21 bases remaining between them. CDR3 length equals 15 residues. This CDR3 is CASLLGTGKRNEQFF. CDR3 nucleotides: TGTGCCAGCCTCCTTGGTACAGGGAAAAGGAATGAGCAGTTCTTC.